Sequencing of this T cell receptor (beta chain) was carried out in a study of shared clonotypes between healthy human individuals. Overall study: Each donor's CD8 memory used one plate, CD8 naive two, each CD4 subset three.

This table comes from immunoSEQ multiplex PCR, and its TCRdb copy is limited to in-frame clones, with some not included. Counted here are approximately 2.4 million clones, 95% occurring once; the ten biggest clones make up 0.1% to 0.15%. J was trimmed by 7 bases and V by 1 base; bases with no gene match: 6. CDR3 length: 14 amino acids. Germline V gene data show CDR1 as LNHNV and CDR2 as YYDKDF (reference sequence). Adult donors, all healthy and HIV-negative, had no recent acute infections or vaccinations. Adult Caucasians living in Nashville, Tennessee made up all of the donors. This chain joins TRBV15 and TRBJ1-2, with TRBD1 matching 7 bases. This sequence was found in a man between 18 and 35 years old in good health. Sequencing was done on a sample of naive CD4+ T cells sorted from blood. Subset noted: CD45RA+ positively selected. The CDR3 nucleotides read TGTGCCACCAGCAGAGTACAGGGGAACCGTGGCTACACCTTC. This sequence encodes CATSRVQGNRGYTF.